Below, 26 T cell receptor beta chains from the same sample are listed, as sequenced in a study of response to subunit inactivated influenza vaccine. From the RT-PCR reads, TCRdb called clonotypes with MiXCR, one entry per CDR3 protein. The table has about half a million distinct CDR3 sequences, approximately 11% seen once. Here the sequenced sample was PBMCs from blood, taken around seven weeks after vaccination. The origin of the receptors is a man aged 50 to 59 who received an inactivated influenza vaccine.

This clonotype has more than one count but fewer than ten. The chain recombines TRBV7-9 with TRBJ2-7, with 7 positions matching TRBD2. This CDR3 has 14 residues. CDR1 SEHNR and CDR2 FQNEAQ come from the germline V gene (reference sequence). The V and J ends lost 5 bases and 2 bases, in that order; junction bases with no gene match: 6. The CDR3 DNA is TGTGCCAGCAGCCAACAAGCGGGGCCCTACGAGCAGTACTTC. Protein product: CASSQQAGPYEQYF. Full variable domain (remainder filled in from reference TRBV7-9 and TRBJ2-7): DTGVSQNPRHKITKRGQNVTFRCDPISEHNRLYWYRQTLGQGPEFLTYFQNEAQLEKSRLLSDRFSAERPKGSFSTLEIQRTEQGDSAMYLCASSQQAGPYEQYFGPGTRLTVT.

The chain uses TRBV4-3 and TRBJ2-7; 9 bases map to TRBD1. Germline CDR1 reads LGHNA; CDR2 reads YSLEER. Unmatched junction bases numbered 11, after V lost 0 bases and J lost 5 bases. This CDR3 is built from 17 residues. The CDR3 here is CASSQEPTGQGRNEQYF. The DNA for the CDR3 is TGCGCCAGCAGCCAAGAACCGACCGGACAGGGGCGCAACGAGCAGTACTTC.

This clonotype was seen at least ten times. The chain links TRBV29-1 to TRBJ1-2, with D hard to call. Per the germline V gene, CDR1 is SQVTM and CDR2 is ANQGSEA. V dropped 3 bases and J dropped 8 bases, with 13 bases sitting between them. The CDR3 runs to 12 residues. The CDR3 coding sequence is TGCAGCGTTGATCCCGGGAATGGGGGCTACACCTTC. Translating gives CSVDPGNGGYTF.

This clonotype has a handful of counts. The V and J genes are TRBV5-1 and TRBJ2-7, with TRBD1 as a possible D gene (6 bases). Germline assignment: CDR1 SGHRS and CDR2 YFSETQ. V lost 4 bases, J lost 7 bases, and 21 bases lay in between. This CDR3 is 15 amino acids long. As DNA, the CDR3 is TGCGCCAGCAGCCCTGGGACAAGTCCGGGTTGGGAGCAGTACTTC. Translated, it gives CASSPGTSPGWEQYF.

This chain connects TRBV5-1 to TRBJ2-3; a possible D gene is TRBD1 (6 bases). From germline, CDR1 is SGHRS and CDR2 YFSETQ. The V and J ends lost 0 bases and 0 bases respectively, with 11 bases between them. The CDR3 is made up of 16 amino acids. CDR3 amino acids: CASSLVGGPSTDTQYF. CDR3 nucleotides: TGCGCCAGCAGCTTGGTAGGGGGACCTAGCACAGATACGCAGTATTTT.

This clonotype was found many times. This chain connects TRBV7-9 to TRBJ2-3, with 13 nucleotides matching TRBD2. There are 14 residues in the CDR3. Germline assignment: CDR1 SEHNR and CDR2 FQNEAQ (reference sequence). V gave up 5 bases and J gave up 10 bases; unmatched junction bases: 6. CDR3 loop: CASSTGLAGNPQYF. The CDR3 nucleotides are TGTGCCAGCAGCACGGGACTAGCGGGAAACCCGCAGTATTTT.

This clonotype has at least ten counts. The chain is built from TRBV5-1 and TRBJ2-3, with D hard to call. Trimming removed 4 bases at V and 0 bases at J, with 6 bases between. The germline gives CDR1 SGHRS, CDR2 YFSETQ. This CDR3 comprises 13 residues. This CDR3 is CASSTASTDTQYF. In DNA form, the CDR3 reads TGCGCCAGCAGCACGGCTAGCACAGATACGCAGTATTTT.

V is TRBV7-2 and J is TRBJ2-7; 7 bases map to TRBD1. The CDR3 covers 16 residues. Germline V lookup: CDR1 SGHTA, CDR2 FQGNSA. J gave up 3 bases and V 3 bases, and 11 bases lay outside the gene matches. CDR3 nucleotides: TGTGCCAGCAGCTTGGGGTTCGACAGGGCGGGCTACGAGCAGTACTTC. Translated: CASSLGFDRAGYEQYF.

The genes are TRBV4-1 and TRBJ2-7; D might be TRBD1 (5 bases). CDR1 is MGHRA and CDR2 is YSYEKL in the germline V gene. V was cut by 4 bases and J by 6 bases, with 22 bases left in between. The CDR3 has 16 residues. This CDR3 is CASSLLMTELRIEQYF. The CDR3 coding sequence is TGCGCCAGCAGCCTCCTCATGACAGAATTAAGAATCGAGCAGTACTTC.

The table lists this clonotype with a few counts. V usage is TRBV5-6 and J usage is TRBJ1-4; D uncertain. CDR3 length equals 13 residues. From germline, CDR1 is SGHDT and CDR2 YYEEEE. V was clipped by 1 base and J by 8 bases, with 9 bases between them. Written as DNA, the CDR3 is TGTGCCAGCAGCTTGAAGGGAAGGGAAAAACTGTTTTTT. Translated, it gives CASSLKGREKLFF.

The V and J genes are TRBV6-5 and TRBJ2-6; 8 bases map to TRBD1. Germline assignment: CDR1 MNHEY and CDR2 SVGAGI. The V gene end was trimmed by 5 bases and the J gene end by 0 bases; junction bases not matched to a gene: 9. The CDR3 spans 18 residues. The CDR3 loop reads CASSNQGAPLSGANVLTF. For the CDR3, the DNA is TGTGCCAGCAGTAACCAGGGGGCGCCTCTCTCTGGGGCCAACGTCCTGACTTTC.

This clonotype was seen more than once but under ten times. This chain connects TRBV7-2 to TRBJ1-4; 8 bases map to TRBD1. The CDR3 extends over 15 amino acids. Looked up from germline, CDR1 is SGHTA and CDR2 is FQGNSA. J was trimmed by 7 bases and V by 4 bases; bases with no gene match: 8. This CDR3 reads CASSSSGGASEKLFF. CDR3 sequence (DNA): TGTGCCAGCAGCTCCTCAGGGGGCGCGTCTGAAAAACTGTTTTTT.

Details on this clonotype: In this CDR3 the conserved last residue, phenylalanine or tryptophan, is missing, so a read error is likely. The gene calls are TRBV12-3 or TRBV12-4 and TRBJ1-6; D is undetermined. Trimming left V 2 bases short and J 6 bases short, with 11 bases between. The CDR3 runs to 15 residues. DNA of the CDR3: TGTGCCAGCAGTTTAACTGGGTTCCCTAATTCACCCCTCCACCTT. Translated, it gives CASSLTGFPNSPLHL.

The chain carries TRBV28 and TRBJ2-5, with a tentative D call TRBD1 (6 bases). V gave up 4 bases and J gave up 3 bases, with 21 bases separating them. The CDR3 extends over 17 amino acids. The germline V gene encodes CDR1 MDHEN and CDR2 SYDVKM. The CDR3 DNA follows: TGTGCCAGCAGTTCCTCCGAGGGTGGGGGCTTTAAAGAGACCCAGTACTTC. Amino acid sequence: CASSSSEGGGFKETQYF.

V usage is TRBV10-1 and J usage is TRBJ2-7, with D perhaps given as TRBD1 or TRBD2 (6 bases each). CDR1 and CDR2 (germline): WNHNN, SYGVQD (reference sequence). Trimming removed 2 bases from V and 4 bases from J, with 12 bases in between. CDR3 size: 14 residues. This CDR3 reads CASSEQGRMYEQYF. CDR3 nucleotide sequence: TGCGCCAGCAGTGAGCAGGGGAGGATGTACGAGCAGTACTTC.

The table lists this clonotype with many counts. V usage is TRBV4-2 and J usage is TRBJ2-2; D assignment may be TRBD1 or TRBD2 (6 bases each). The CDR3 contains 17 residues. V was cut by 0 bases and J by 1 base, with 12 bases left in between. In germline, CDR1 is LGHNA, CDR2 YNFKEQ. The CDR3 spells CASSQDIEGGNTGELFF. The CDR3 DNA reads as TGTGCCAGCAGCCAAGATATCGAGGGGGGGAACACCGGGGAGCTGTTTTTT.

The chain has TRBV6-1 and TRBJ1-5; D is uncertain. V was cut by 4 bases and J by 2 bases, with 9 bases left in between. There are 14 residues in the CDR3. Germline assignment: CDR1 MNHNS and CDR2 SASEGT. The CDR3 DNA follows: TGTGCCAGCAGTGTGGGTTGGGGCAATCAGCCCCAGCATTTT. Amino acid sequence: CASSVGWGNQPQHF.

The chain is built from TRBV7-6 and TRBJ2-2, with TRBD1 matching over 9 bases. From germline, CDR1 is SGHVS and CDR2 FNYEAQ. The CDR3 is made up of 16 amino acids. V was clipped by 5 bases and J by 8 bases; unmatched bases: 12. CDR3 sequence reads: CASSLRPGQGSGELFF. As DNA, the CDR3 is TGTGCCAGCAGCCTTCGGCCGGGACAGGGATCGGGGGAGCTGTTTTTT. The entire variable domain, with the rest obtained from reference TRBV7-6 and TRBJ2-2, is as follows: GAGVSQSPRYKVTKRGQDVALRCDPISGHVSLYWYRQALGQGPEFLTYFNYEAQQDKSGLPNDRFSAERPEGSISTLTIQRTEQRDSAMYRCASSLRPGQGSGELFFGEGSRLTVL.

This clonotype was seen at least ten times. One end of the junction fails to match germline, which may point to a read error. The chain combines TRBV7-8 with TRBJ2-3; possibly TRBD2 for D (5 bases). The CDR3 length is 12 residues. CDR1 and CDR2 (germline): SGHVS, FQNEAQ. The CDR3 DNA reads as TGCGCCAGCAGCTTGGAGGCAGATACGCAGTATTTT. Amino acid sequence: CASSLEADTQYF.

This CDR3 is CASTLRQAGANYGYTF. DNA for the CDR3: TGTGCCAGCACCCTTCGACAGGCGGGGGCTAACTATGGCTACACCTTC. V is TRBV28 and J is TRBJ1-2; D is possibly TRBD1 (6 bases). CDR1 and CDR2 from the germline V gene are MDHEN and SYDVKM. There are 16 residues in the CDR3. Trimming removed 7 bases at V and 0 bases at J, with 18 bases between.

This clonotype was counted many times. The chain employs TRBV12-3 or TRBV12-4 and TRBJ2-2, with D perhaps matching TRBD1 (6 bases). The end of the DNA aligns better with TRBJ1-4, so the J call may be wrong. The CDR3 contains 15 residues. CDR3 region: CASSWVGGHGQKLFF. The CDR3 region has the DNA TGTGCCAGCAGTTGGGTCGGGGGACACGGCCAAAAACTGTTTTTT.

This clonotype appeared a few times. CDR3 loop: CASSSPQVLETQYF. CDR3 nucleotide sequence: TGTGCCAGCAGTTCTCCACAAGTATTGGAGACCCAGTACTTC. The chain recombines TRBV25-1 with TRBJ2-5, with no clear D. This CDR3 has 14 amino acids. V shed 5 bases and J shed 5 bases, with 15 bases lying between them. CDR1 MGHDK and CDR2 SYGVNS come from the germline V gene.

This clonotype has only a few counts. The rearrangement joins TRBV11-2 to TRBJ2-7, with D possibly matching TRBD1 (6 bases). This CDR3 spans 16 amino acids. Germline CDR1 and CDR2: SGHAT and FQNNGV. Between the trimmed V and J ends, which lost 4 bases and 0 bases, there was a span of 16 bases. CDR3 bases: TGTGCCAGCAGCTCCCTGAGGCAGGGGATCTCCTACGAGCAGTACTTC. Translating gives CASSSLRQGISYEQYF. Complete variable domain (other parts from reference TRBV11-2 and TRBJ2-7): EAGVAQSPRYKIIEKRQSVAFWCNPISGHATLYWYQQILGQGPKLLIQFQNNGVVDDSQLPKDRFSAERLKGVDSTLKIQPAKLEDSAVYLCASSSLRQGISYEQYFGPGTRLTVT.

The sample holds a few counts of this clonotype. This chain joins TRBV5-1 and TRBJ2-1; 7 bases are shared with TRBD1. The ends lost 2 bases at V and 9 bases at J; junction bases unmatched: 17. Germline V gene data show CDR1 as SGHRS and CDR2 as YFSETQ. The CDR3 contains 17 residues. CDR3 sequence (DNA): TGCGCCAGCAGCTTCTTACCGGGACAGCTTTTAGGGGGTGAGCAGTTCTTC. Protein sequence: CASSFLPGQLLGGEQFF. The full variable domain, completed using reference TRBV5-1 and TRBJ2-1, is KAGVTQTPRYLIKTRGQQVTLSCSPISGHRSVSWYQQTPGQGLQFLFEYFSETQRNKGNFPGRFSGRQFSNSRSEMNVSTLELGDSALYLCASSFLPGQLLGGEQFFGPGTRLTVL.

The V call is TRBV14, the J call TRBJ1-2, with TRBD1 identical over 7 bases. This CDR3 comprises 12 residues. With 8 bases clipped from V and 3 bases from J, the junction kept 3 bases outside the gene matches. CDR1 is SGHDN and CDR2 is FVKESK in the germline V gene. The CDR3 bases are TGTGCCAGCTCACAGGGGTACTATGGCTACACCTTC. Translating it yields CASSQGYYGYTF.

This clonotype has a handful of counts. V usage is TRBV20-1 and J usage is TRBJ2-3; D call uncertain. The germline V and J ends were trimmed by 3 bases and 0 bases, with 13 bases remaining between them. There are 15 residues in the CDR3. Germline CDR1 DFQATT, CDR2 SNEGSKA (reference sequence). The DNA of the CDR3 is TGCAGTGCTAGTAACGAGCGCTCTAGCACAGATACGCAGTATTTT. Its translation: CSASNERSSTDTQYF.